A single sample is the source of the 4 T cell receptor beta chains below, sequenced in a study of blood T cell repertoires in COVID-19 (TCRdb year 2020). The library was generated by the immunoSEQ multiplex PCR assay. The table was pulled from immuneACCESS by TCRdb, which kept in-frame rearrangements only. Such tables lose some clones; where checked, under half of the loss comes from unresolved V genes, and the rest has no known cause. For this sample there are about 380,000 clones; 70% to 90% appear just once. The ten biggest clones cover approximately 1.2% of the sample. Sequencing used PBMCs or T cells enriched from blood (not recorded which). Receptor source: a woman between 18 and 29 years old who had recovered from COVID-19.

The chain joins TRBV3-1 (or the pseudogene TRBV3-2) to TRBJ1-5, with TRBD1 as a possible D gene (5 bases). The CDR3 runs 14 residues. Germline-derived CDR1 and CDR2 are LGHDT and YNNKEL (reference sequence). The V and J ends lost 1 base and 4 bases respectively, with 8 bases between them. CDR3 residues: CASSQGGENQPQHF. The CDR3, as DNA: TGTGCCAGCAGCCAAGGGGGGGAGAATCAGCCCCAGCATTTT.

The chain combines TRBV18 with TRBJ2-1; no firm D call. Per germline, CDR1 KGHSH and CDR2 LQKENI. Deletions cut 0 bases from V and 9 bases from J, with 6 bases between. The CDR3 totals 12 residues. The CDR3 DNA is TGTGCCAGCTCACCACCGGCATCTGAGCAGTTCTTC. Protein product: CASSPPASEQFF.

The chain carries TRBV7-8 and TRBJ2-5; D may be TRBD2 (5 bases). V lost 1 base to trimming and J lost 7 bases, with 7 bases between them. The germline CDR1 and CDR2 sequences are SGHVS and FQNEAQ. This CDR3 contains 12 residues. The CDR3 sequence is CASSLELGTQYF. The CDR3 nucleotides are TGTGCCAGCAGCTTAGAACTAGGGACCCAGTACTTC.

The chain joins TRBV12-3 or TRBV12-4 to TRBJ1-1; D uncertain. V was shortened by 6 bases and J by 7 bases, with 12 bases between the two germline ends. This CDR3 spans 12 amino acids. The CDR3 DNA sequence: TGTGCCAGCAGCCTTACAGAGGGTGAAGCTTTCTTT. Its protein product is CASSLTEGEAFF.